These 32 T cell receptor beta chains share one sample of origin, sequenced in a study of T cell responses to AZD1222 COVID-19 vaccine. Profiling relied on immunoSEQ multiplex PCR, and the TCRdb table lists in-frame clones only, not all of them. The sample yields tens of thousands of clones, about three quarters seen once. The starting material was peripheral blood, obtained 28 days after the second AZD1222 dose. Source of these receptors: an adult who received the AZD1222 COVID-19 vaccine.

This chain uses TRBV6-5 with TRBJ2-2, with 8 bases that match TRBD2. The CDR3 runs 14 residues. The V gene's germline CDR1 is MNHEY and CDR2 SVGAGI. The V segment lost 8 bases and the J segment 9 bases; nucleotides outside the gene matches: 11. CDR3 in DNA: TGTGCCAGCCCGAGAGCGGGAGTAAAGAGGGAGCTGTTTTTT. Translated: CASPRAGVKRELFF.

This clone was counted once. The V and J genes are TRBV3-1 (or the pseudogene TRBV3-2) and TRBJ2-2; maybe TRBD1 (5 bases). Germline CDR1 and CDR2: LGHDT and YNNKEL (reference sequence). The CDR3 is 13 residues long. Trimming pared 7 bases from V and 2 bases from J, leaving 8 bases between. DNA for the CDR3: TGTGCCAGCACCCAGGGTAACACCGGGGAGCTGTTTTTT. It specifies CASTQGNTGELFF.

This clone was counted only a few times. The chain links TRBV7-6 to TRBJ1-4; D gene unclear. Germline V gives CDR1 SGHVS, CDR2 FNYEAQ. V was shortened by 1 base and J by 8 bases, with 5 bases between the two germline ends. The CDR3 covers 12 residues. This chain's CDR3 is CASSLDGEKLFF. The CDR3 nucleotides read TGTGCCAGCAGCTTAGATGGGGAAAAACTGTTTTTT. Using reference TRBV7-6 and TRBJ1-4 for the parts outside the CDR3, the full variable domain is GAGVSQSPRYKVTKRGQDVALRCDPISGHVSLYWYRQALGQGPEFLTYFNYEAQQDKSGLPNDRFSAERPEGSISTLTIQRTEQRDSAMYRCASSLDGEKLFFGSGTQLSVL.

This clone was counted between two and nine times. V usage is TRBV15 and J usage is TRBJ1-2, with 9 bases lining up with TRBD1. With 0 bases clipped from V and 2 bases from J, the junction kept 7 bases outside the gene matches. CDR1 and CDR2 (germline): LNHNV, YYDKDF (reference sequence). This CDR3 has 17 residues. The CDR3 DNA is TGTGCCACCAGCAGAGATGAGGGGACAGGGAGGAACTATGGCTACACCTTC. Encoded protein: CATSRDEGTGRNYGYTF.

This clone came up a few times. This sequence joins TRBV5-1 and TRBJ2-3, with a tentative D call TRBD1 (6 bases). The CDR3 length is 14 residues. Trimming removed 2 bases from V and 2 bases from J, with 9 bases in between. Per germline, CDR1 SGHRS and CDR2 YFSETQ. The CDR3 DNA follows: TGCGCCAGCAGCTTACGGGACATCACAGATACGCAGTATTTT. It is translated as CASSLRDITDTQYF.

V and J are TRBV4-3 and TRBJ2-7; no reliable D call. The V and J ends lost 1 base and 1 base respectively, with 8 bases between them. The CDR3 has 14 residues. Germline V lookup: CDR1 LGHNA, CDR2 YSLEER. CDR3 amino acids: CASSQVVGSYEQYF. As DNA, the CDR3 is TGCGCCAGCAGCCAAGTCGTGGGATCCTACGAGCAGTACTTC.

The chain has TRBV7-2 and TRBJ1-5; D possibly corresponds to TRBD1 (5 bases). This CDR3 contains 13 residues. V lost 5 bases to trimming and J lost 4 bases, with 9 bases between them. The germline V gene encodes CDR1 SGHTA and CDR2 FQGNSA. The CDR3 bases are TGTGCCAGCAGCGACAGAAGGAATCAGCCCCAGCATTTT. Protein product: CASSDRRNQPQHF.

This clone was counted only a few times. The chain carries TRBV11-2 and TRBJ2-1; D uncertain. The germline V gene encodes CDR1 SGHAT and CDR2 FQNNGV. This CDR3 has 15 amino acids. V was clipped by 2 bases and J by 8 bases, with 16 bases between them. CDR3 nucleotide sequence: TGTGCCAGCAGCTTACCCGTAGGAGCAAGTGATGAGCAGTTCTTC. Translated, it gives CASSLPVGASDEQFF.

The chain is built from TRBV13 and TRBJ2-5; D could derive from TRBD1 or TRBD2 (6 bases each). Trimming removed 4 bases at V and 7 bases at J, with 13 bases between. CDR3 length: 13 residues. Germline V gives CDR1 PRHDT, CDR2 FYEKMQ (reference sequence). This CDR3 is CASSSGAAGTQYF. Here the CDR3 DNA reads TGTGCCAGCAGCTCGGGGGCGGCCGGGACCCAGTACTTC.

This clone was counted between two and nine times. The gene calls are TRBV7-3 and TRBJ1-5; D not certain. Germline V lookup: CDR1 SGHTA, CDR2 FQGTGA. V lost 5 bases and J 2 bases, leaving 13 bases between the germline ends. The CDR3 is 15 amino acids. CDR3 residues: CASSPSGDGNQPQHF. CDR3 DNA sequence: TGTGCCAGCAGCCCGAGTGGGGATGGCAATCAGCCCCAGCATTTT.

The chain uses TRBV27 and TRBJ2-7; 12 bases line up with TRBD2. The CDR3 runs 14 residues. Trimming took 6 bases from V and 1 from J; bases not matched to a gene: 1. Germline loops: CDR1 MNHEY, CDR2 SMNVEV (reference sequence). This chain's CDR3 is CASRLAGGSYEQYF. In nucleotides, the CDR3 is TGTGCCAGCAGACTAGCGGGAGGTTCCTACGAGCAGTACTTC.

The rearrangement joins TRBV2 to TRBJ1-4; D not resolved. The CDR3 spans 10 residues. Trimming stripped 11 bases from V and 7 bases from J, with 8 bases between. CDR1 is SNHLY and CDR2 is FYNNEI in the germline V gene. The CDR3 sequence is CAGGIEKLFF. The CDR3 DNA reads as TGTGCCGGAGGGATTGAAAAACTGTTTTTT. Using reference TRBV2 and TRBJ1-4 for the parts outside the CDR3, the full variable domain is EPEVTQTPSHQVTQMGQEVILRCVPISNHLYFYWYRQILGQKVEFLVSFYNNEISEKSEIFDDQFSVERPDGSNFTLKIRSTKLEDSAMYFCAGGIEKLFFGSGTQLSVL.

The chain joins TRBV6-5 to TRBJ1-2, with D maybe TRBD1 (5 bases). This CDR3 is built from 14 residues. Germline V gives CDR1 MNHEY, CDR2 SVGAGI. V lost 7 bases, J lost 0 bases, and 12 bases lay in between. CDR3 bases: TGTGCCAGCAACCGGGACCTAGCTAACTATGGCTACACCTTC. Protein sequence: CASNRDLANYGYTF.

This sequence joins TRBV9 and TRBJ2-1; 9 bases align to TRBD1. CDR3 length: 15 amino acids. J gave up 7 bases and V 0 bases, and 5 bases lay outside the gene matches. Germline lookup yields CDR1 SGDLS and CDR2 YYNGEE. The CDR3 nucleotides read TGTGCCAGCAGCGTAGTTGGACAGGGGACGAATGAGCAGTTCTTC. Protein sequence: CASSVVGQGTNEQFF.

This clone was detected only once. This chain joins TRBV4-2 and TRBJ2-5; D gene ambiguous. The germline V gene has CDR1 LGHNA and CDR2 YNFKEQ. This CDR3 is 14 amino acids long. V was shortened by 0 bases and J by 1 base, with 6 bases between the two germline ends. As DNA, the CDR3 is TGTGCCAGCAGCCAAGATCCCGCCCAAGAGACCCAGTACTTC. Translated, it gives CASSQDPAQETQYF.

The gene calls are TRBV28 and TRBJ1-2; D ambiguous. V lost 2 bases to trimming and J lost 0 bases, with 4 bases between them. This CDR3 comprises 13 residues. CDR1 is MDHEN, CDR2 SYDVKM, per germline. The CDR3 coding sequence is TGTGCCAGCAGTTTAATGGCTAACTATGGCTACACCTTC. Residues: CASSLMANYGYTF.

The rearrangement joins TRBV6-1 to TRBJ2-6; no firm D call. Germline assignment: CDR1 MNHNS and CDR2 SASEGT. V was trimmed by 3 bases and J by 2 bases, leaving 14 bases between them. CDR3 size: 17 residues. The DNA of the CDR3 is TGTGCCAGCAGTGACGACAACCGTTTCGCTGGGGCCAACGTCCTGACTTTC. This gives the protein CASSDDNRFAGANVLTF.

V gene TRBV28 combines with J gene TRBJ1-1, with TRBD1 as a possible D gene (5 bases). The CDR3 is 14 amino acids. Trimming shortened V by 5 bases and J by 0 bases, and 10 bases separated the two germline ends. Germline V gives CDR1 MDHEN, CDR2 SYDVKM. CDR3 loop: CASSAGFMNTEAFF. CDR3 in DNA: TGTGCCAGCAGTGCAGGGTTCATGAACACTGAAGCTTTCTTT.

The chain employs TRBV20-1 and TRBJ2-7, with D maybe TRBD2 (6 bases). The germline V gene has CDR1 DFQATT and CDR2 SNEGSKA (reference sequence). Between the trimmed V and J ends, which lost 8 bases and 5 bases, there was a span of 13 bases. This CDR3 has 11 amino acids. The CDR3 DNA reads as TGCAGTTTGGGGGGTGGCCACGAGCAGTACTTC. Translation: CSLGGGHEQYF.

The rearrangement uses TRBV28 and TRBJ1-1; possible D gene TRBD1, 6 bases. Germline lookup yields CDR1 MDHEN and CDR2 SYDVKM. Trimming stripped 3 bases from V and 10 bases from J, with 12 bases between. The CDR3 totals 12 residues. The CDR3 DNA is TGTGCCAGCAGTTTGCAAGACAGGAGAGCTTTCTTT. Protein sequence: CASSLQDRRAFF.

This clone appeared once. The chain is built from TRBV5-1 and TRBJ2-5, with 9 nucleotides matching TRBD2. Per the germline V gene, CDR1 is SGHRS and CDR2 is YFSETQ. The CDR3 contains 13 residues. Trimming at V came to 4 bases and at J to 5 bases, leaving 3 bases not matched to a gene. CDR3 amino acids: CASSASGGETQYF. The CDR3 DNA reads TGCGCCAGCAGCGCGAGCGGGGGGGAGACCCAGTACTTC.

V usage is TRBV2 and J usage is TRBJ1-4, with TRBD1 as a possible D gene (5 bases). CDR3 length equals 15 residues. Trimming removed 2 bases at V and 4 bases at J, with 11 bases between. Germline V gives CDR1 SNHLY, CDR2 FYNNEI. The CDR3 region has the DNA TGTGCCAGCAGTGAACAGGGATGGGGTAATGAAAAACTGTTTTTT. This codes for CASSEQGWGNEKLFF.

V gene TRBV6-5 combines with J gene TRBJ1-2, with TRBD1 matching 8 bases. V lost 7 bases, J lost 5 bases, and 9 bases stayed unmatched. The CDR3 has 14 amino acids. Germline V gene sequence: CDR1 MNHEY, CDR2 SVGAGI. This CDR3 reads CASILGQGKYGYTF. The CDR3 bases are TGTGCCAGCATTCTCGGACAGGGAAAATATGGCTACACCTTC.

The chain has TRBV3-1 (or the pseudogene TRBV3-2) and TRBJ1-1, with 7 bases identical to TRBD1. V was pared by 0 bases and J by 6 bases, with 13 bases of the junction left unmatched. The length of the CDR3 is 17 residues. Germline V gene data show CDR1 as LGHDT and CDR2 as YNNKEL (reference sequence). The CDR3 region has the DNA TGTGCCAGCAGCCAAGATCCCAACTCCAGACAGGGTTCTGAAGCTTTCTTT. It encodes CASSQDPNSRQGSEAFF.

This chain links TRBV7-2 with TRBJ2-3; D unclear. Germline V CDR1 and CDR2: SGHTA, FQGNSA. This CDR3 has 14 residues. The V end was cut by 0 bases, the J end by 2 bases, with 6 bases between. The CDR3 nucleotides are TGTGCCAGCAGCTTAGCACAGATCACAGATACGCAGTATTTT. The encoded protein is CASSLAQITDTQYF. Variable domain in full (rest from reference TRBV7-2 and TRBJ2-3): GAGVSQSPSNKVTEKGKDVELRCDPISGHTALYWYRQSLGQGLEFLIYFQGNSAPDKSGLPSDRFSAERTGGSVSTLTIQRTQQEDSAVYLCASSLAQITDTQYFGPGTRLTVL.

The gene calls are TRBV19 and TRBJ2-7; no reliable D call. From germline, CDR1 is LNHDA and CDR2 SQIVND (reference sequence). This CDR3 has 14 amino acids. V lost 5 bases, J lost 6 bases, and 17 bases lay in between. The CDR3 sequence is CASSLSNTAGEQYF. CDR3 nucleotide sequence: TGTGCCAGTAGTCTCTCAAACACAGCCGGCGAGCAGTACTTC.

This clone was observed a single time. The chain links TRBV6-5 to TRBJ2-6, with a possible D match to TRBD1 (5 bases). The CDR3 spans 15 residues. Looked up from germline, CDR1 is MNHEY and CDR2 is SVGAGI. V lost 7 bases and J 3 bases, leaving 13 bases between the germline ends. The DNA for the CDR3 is TGTGCCAGCAACCCCCTAGGGGTTGGGGCCAACGTCCTGACTTTC. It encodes CASNPLGVGANVLTF.

DNA for the CDR3: TGTGCCAGCAGCCGGGGGGACAGGGGAGCAGATACGCAGTATTTT. Translating gives CASSRGDRGADTQYF. The V call is TRBV2, the J call TRBJ2-3, with TRBD1 identical over 10 bases. The J segment lost 4 bases and the V segment lost 6 bases, leaving 7 bases of the junction unmatched. Germline CDR1 and CDR2: SNHLY and FYNNEI. The CDR3 sequence is 15 residues long.

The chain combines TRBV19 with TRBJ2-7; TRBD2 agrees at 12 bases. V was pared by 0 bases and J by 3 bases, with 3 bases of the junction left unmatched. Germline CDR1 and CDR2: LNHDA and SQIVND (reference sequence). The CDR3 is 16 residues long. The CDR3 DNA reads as TGTGCCAGTAGTATAGAACCGGGACTAGCGGGCTACGAGCAGTACTTC. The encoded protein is CASSIEPGLAGYEQYF.

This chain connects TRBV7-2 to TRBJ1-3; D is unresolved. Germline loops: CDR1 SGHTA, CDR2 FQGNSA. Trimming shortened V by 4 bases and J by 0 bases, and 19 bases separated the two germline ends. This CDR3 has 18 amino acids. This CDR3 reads CASSSRRWVTSSGNTIYF. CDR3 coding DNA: TGTGCCAGCAGCTCCCGTCGCTGGGTTACGAGCTCTGGAAACACCATATATTTT.

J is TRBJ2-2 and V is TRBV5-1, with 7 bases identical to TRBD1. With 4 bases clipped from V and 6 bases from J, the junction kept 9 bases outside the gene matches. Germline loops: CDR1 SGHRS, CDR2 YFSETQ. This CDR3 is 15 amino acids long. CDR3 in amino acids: CASSQGTEWAGELFF. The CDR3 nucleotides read TGCGCCAGCAGCCAGGGGACAGAGTGGGCCGGGGAGCTGTTTTTT.

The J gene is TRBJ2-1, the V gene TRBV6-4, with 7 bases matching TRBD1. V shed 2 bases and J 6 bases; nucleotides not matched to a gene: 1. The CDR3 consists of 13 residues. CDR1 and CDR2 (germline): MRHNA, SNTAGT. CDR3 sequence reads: CASSDRDSNEQFF. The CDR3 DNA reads TGTGCCAGCAGTGACCGGGACAGCAATGAGCAGTTCTTC.